Described below is a single T cell receptor beta chain sequence and its context. Antigen: not known. The data originate from a study of vaccination and CD4 T cells after COVID-19. Sequencing of cultured CD4+ T cell DNA used the Oncomine TCR Beta short-read assay. Each CDR3 protein gets one entry after TCRdb re-called the PCR reads with MiXCR. This sample carries 20,000 to 30,000 distinct CDR3 sequences, around two fifths of them seen once, and the ten largest clones take approximately 5.1%. Germline V lookup: CDR1 SGHVS, CDR2 FQNEAQ. The CDR3 extends over 15 amino acids. The V and J ends lost 4 bases and 2 bases, in that order; junction bases with no gene match: 3. Stated time point: late sampling 161 to 241 days after vaccination in a few convalescent patients. Treatment meaning: roughly 10-day PBMC culture with coronavirus spike peptide pools or control peptides (ViraFEST assay). ViraFEST used peptide pools to expand antigen-specific T cells and subsequently sequenced their TCRs.

The source is a human donor who had recovered from COVID-19. This chain links TRBV7-8 with TRBJ1-1; TRBD1 matches at 11 bases. Specimen: CD4+ T cells from blood, cultured in vitro, collected about 7 months after SARS-CoV-2 vaccination. This CDR3 reads CASSWTGGQNTEAFF. For the CDR3, the DNA is TGTGCCAGCAGCTGGACAGGGGGCCAAAACACTGAAGCTTTCTTT.